These 3 T cell receptor beta chains came from one sample sequenced in a study of regulatory T cells in long-lasting Graves disease. The time point here: newly diagnosed GD, antithyroid drugs for less than 3 months. From PBMCs, RNA was extracted and then used to make the TCR library. Researchers made TCR beta libraries by using iRepertoire HTBI primers and running Arm-PCR on CDR3 regions. TCRdb analysed the multiplex PCR reads with MiXCR anew, one entry per CDR3 protein. The repertoire includes about 400,000 distinct CDR3 sequences, 15% of them detected once, and roughly 8% sits in the top ten. These data were also filed under a second study, of T cells in Graves' hyperthyroidism and ophthalmopathy.

This specimen consisted of peripheral blood mononuclear cells (PBMCs), obtained at new diagnosis, from a patient treated with antithyroid drugs. The receptors come from a woman between 40 and 55 years old with Graves disease.

This clonotype was detected many times. The chain couples TRBV6-1 to TRBJ2-3, with 9 bases lining up with TRBD1. V shed 5 bases, J shed 2 bases, and the junction held 14 bases outside the gene matches. This CDR3 has 18 residues. Per the germline V gene, CDR1 is MNHNS and CDR2 is SASEGT. This CDR3 reads CASSRDREGRIFTDTQYF. The DNA for the CDR3 is TGTGCCAGCAGTCGGGACAGGGAAGGACGGATTTTCACAGATACGCAGTATTTT.

The chain carries TRBV20-1 and TRBJ1-6; no clear D. The CDR3 has 16 residues. Germline V gene lookup returns CDR1 DFQATT and CDR2 SNEGSKA (reference sequence). V lost 3 bases and J 6 bases, leaving 18 bases between the germline ends. CDR3 sequence reads: CSASAGFRTFNSPLHF. The CDR3 bases are TGCAGTGCTAGCGCGGGCTTCCGGACCTTTAATTCACCCCTCCACTTT.

This rearrangement joins TRBV14 to TRBJ1-1; no definite D call. Trimming removed 2 bases at V and 3 bases at J, with 10 bases between. Germline V gene sequence: CDR1 SGHDN, CDR2 FVKESK. CDR3 length equals 14 residues. CDR3 in amino acids: CASSQTTSYTEAFF. In DNA form, the CDR3 reads TGTGCCAGCAGCCAAACCACAAGTTACACTGAAGCTTTCTTT. Full variable domain (missing parts from reference TRBV14 and TRBJ1-1): EAGVTQFPSHSVIEKGQTVTLRCDPISGHDNLYWYRRVMGKEIKFLLHFVKESKQDESGMPNNRFLAERTGGTYSTLKVQPAELEDSGVYFCASSQTTSYTEAFFGQGTRLTVV.